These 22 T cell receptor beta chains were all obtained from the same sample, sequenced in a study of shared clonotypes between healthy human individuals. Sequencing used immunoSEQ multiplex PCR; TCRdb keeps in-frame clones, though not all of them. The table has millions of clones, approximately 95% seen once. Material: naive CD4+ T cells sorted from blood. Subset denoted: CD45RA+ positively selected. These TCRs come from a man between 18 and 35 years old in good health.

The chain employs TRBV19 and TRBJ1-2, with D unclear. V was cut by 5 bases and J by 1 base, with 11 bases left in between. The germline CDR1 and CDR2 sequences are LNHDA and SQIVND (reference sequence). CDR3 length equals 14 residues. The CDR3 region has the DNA TGTGCCAGTAGTTACGACACTCTTAACTATGGCTACACCTTC. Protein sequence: CASSYDTLNYGYTF.

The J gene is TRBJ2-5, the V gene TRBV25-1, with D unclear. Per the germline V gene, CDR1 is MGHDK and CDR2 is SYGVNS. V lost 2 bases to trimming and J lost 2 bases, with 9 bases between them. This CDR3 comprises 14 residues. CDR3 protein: CASSETAQQETQYF. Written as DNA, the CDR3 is TGTGCCAGCAGTGAAACGGCACAACAAGAGACCCAGTACTTC. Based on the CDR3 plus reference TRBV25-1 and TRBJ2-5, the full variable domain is EADIYQTPRYLVIGTGKKITLECSQTMGHDKMYWYQQDPGMELHLIHYSYGVNSTEKGDLSSESTVSRIRTEHFPLTLESARPSHTSQYLCASSETAQQETQYFGPGTRLLVL.

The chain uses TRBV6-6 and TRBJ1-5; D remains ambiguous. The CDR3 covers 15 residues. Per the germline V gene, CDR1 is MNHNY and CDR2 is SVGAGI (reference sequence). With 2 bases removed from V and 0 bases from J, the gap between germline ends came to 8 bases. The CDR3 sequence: CASSYGDFSNQPQHF. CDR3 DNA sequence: TGTGCCAGCAGTTACGGAGATTTTAGCAATCAGCCCCAGCATTTT.

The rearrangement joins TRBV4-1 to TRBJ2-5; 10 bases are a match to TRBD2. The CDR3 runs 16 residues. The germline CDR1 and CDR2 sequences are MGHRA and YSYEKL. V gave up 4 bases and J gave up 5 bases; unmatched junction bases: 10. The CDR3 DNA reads TGCGCCAGCAGCCCAATATCGGGACTAGCGATTGAGACCCAGTACTTC. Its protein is CASSPISGLAIETQYF.

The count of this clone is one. This CDR3 is CASSDAKRFRETQYF. The CDR3 nucleotides are TGTGCCAGCAGTGACGCCAAAAGGTTCCGAGAGACCCAGTACTTC. The chain recombines TRBV2 with TRBJ2-5; no definite D call. The CDR3 runs 15 residues. The germline V and J ends were trimmed by 3 bases and 4 bases, with 15 bases remaining between them. Germline CDR1 reads SNHLY; CDR2 reads FYNNEI. Full variable domain (outside the CDR3, taken from reference TRBV2 and TRBJ2-5): EPEVTQTPSHQVTQMGQEVILRCVPISNHLYFYWYRQILGQKVEFLVSFYNNEISEKSEIFDDQFSVERPDGSNFTLKIRSTKLEDSAMYFCASSDAKRFRETQYFGPGTRLLVL.

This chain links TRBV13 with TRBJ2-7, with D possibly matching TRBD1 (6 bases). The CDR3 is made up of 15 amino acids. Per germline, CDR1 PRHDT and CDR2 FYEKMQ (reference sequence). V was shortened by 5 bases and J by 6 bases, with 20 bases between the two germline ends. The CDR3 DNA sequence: TGTGCCAGCAGCCTAACCAGACTGGGGGCGGGCGAGCAGTACTTC. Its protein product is CASSLTRLGAGEQYF.

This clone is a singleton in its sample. The CDR3 is CASLVGEGRSNQPQHF. The CDR3 DNA reads as TGTGCCAGTCTGGTAGGGGAGGGAAGGAGCAATCAGCCCCAGCATTTT. The V gene is TRBV7-4, the J gene TRBJ1-5, with TRBD1 as a possible D gene (5 bases). V shed 9 bases and J shed 1 base, with 19 bases lying between them. Germline V gene sequence: CDR1 SGHVT, CDR2 SQSDAQ. CDR3 size: 16 residues.

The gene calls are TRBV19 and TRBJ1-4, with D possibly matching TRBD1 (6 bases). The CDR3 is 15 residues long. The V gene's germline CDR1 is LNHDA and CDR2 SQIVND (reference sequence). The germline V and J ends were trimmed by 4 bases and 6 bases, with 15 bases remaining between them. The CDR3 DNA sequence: TGTGCCAGTAGTACCCCCACAGGGATCTATGAAAAACTGTTTTTT. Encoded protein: CASSTPTGIYEKLFF.

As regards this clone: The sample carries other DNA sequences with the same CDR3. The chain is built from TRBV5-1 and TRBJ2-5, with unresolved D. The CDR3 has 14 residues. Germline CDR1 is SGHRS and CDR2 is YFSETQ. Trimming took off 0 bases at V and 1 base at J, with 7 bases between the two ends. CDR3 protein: CASSLGTVQETQYF. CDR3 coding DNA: TGCGCCAGCAGCTTGGGTACAGTCCAAGAGACCCAGTACTTC.

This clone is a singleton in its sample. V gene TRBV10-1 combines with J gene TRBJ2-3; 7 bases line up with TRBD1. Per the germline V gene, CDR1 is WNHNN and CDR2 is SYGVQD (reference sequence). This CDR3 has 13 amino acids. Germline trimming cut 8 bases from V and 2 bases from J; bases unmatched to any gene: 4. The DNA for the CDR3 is TGCGCCAGCGGGGGACAGATCACAGATACGCAGTATTTT. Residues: CASGGQITDTQYF.

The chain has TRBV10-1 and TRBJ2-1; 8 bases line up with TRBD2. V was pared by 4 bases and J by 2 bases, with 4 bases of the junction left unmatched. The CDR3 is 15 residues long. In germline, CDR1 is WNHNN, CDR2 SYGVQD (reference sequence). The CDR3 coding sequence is TGCGCCAGCAGTGTTAGCGGGAAAACCTACAATGAGCAGTTCTTC. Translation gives CASSVSGKTYNEQFF.

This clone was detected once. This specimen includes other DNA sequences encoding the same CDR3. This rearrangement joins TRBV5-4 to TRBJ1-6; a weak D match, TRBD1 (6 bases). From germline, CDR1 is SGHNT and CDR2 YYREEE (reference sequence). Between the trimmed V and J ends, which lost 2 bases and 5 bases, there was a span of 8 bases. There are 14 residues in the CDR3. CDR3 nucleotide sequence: TGTGCCAGCAGCTTAGGACAGAATAATTCACCCCTCCACTTT. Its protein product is CASSLGQNNSPLHF.

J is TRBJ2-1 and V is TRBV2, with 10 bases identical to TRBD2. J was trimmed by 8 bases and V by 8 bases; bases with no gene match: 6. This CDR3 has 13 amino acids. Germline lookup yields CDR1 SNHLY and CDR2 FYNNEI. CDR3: CASEELAGHEQFF. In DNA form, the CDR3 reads TGTGCCAGCGAAGAACTAGCGGGACATGAGCAGTTCTTC.

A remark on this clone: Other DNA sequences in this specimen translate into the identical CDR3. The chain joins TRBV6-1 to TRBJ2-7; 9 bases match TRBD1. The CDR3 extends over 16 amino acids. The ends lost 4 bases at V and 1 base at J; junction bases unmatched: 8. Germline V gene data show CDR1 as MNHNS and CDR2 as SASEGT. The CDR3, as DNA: TGTGCCAGCAGTGCCCTGGGGACAGGGAGTTCCTACGAGCAGTACTTC. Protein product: CASSALGTGSSYEQYF.

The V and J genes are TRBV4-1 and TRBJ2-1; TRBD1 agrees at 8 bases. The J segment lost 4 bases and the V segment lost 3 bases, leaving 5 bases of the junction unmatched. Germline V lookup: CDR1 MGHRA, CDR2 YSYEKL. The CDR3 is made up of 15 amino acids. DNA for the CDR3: TGCGCCAGCAGCCATTCGGGACAGGCATACAATGAGCAGTTCTTC. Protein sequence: CASSHSGQAYNEQFF.

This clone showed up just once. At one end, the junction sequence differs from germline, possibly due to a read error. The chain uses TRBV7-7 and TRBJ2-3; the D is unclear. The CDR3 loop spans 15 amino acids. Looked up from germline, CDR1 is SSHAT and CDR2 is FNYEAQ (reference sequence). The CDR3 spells CASSLDRTSTDTQYF. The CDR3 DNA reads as TGTGCTAGCAGCTTGGACCGTACTAGCACAGATACGCAGTATTTT.

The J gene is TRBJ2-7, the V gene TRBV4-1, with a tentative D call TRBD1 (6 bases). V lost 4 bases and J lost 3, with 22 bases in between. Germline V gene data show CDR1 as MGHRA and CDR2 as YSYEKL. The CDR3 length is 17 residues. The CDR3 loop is CASSRLQGVSPNYEQYF. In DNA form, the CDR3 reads TGCGCCAGCAGCCGATTACAGGGCGTATCCCCCAACTACGAGCAGTACTTC.

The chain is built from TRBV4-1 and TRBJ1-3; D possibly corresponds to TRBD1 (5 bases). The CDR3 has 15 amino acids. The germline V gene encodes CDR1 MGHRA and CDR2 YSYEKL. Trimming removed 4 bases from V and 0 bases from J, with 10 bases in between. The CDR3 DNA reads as TGCGCCAGCAGCCCCCTCGGGGCCTCTGGAAACACCATATATTTT. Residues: CASSPLGASGNTIYF.

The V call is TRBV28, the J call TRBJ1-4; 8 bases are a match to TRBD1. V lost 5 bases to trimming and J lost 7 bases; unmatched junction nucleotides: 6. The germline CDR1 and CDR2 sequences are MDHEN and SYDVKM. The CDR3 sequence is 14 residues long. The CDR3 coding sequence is TGTGCCAGCAGTAAGACAGGGGACGTTGAAAAACTGTTTTTT. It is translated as CASSKTGDVEKLFF.

The CDR3 loop is CASSQPGQEGVNEKLFF. In DNA, the CDR3 is TGCGCCAGCAGCCAACCCGGACAGGAGGGGGTTAATGAAAAACTGTTTTTT. V and J are TRBV4-1 and TRBJ1-4; 7 bases are a match to TRBD1. This CDR3 is built from 17 residues. CDR1 is MGHRA and CDR2 is YSYEKL in the germline V gene. J gave up 4 bases and V 2 bases, and 10 bases lay outside the gene matches.

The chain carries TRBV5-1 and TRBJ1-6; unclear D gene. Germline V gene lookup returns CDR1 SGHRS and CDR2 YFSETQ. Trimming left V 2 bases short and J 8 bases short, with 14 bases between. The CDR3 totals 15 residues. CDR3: CASSFEFEGHSPLHF. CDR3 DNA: TGCGCCAGCAGCTTTGAATTTGAGGGCCATTCACCCCTCCACTTT. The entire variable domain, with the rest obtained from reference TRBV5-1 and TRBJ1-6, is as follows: KAGVTQTPRYLIKTRGQQVTLSCSPISGHRSVSWYQQTPGQGLQFLFEYFSETQRNKGNFPGRFSGRQFSNSRSEMNVSTLELGDSALYLCASSFEFEGHSPLHFGNGTRLTVT.

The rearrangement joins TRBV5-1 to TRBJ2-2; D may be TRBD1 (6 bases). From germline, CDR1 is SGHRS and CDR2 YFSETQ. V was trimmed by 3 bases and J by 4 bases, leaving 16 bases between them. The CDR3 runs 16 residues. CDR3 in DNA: TGCGCCAGCAGCTCCACCCAGGGGCGTAGCACCGGGGAGCTGTTTTTT. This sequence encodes CASSSTQGRSTGELFF.